What follows are 21 T cell receptor beta chains derived from one specimen sequenced in a study of shared clonotypes between healthy human individuals. Generated by immunoSEQ multiplex PCR, the TCRdb table keeps only in-frame clones and is missing some. The data show 300,000 to 400,000 clones, around 67% seen once. Material: memory CD4+ T cells sorted from blood. The subset here: CD45RA-negative fraction. Receptors were obtained from a young man in good health.

V gene TRBV7-2 combines with J gene TRBJ1-1; D gene unclear. The ends were cut back, 1 base at V and 11 bases at J, with 11 bases in the middle. CDR3 length: 12 residues. The germline CDR1 and CDR2 sequences are SGHTA and FQGNSA. The CDR3 reads CASSLEDPRAFF. CDR3 nucleotides: TGTGCCAGCAGCTTAGAGGACCCCAGGGCTTTCTTT.

This clone came up a few times. The chain has TRBV5-8 and TRBJ2-7; TRBD2 aligns across 7 bases. CDR1 is SGHTS and CDR2 is YDEGEE in the germline V gene. The CDR3 loop spans 16 amino acids. V dropped 4 bases and J dropped 5; count of bases not matched to a gene: 15. Here the CDR3 DNA reads TGTGCCAGCAGCCGAATCGGGATTCGGGGAGGGCACGAGCAGTACTTC. Residues: CASSRIGIRGGHEQYF.

In this sample, this clone turned up once. The CDR3 nucleotides read TGTGCCAGCAAAAACAAACAGGGCTCCTATGGCTACACCTTC. This encodes CASKNKQGSYGYTF. This chain connects TRBV6-5 to TRBJ1-2; TRBD1 is a possible D gene (6 bases). V was shortened by 7 bases and J by 4 bases, with 16 bases between the two germline ends. This CDR3 has 14 amino acids. Germline CDR1 and CDR2: MNHEY and SVGAGI.

The chain uses TRBV6-5 and TRBJ2-4, with D possibly being TRBD1 (5 bases). The CDR3 spans 15 residues. Germline V gene lookup returns CDR1 MNHEY and CDR2 SVGAGI. V lost 4 bases and J 1 base, leaving 11 bases between the germline ends. CDR3 sequence reads: CASSSQGIAKNIQYF. In nucleotides, the CDR3 is TGTGCCAGCAGTTCCCAGGGAATCGCCAAAAACATTCAGTACTTC.

In this sample, this clone turned up many times. This chain connects TRBV7-9 to TRBJ2-3, with D unclear. CDR3 length: 16 residues. CDR1 and CDR2 (germline): SEHNR, FQNEAQ (reference sequence). V dropped 1 base and J dropped 0 bases, with 11 bases sitting between them. The CDR3 is CASSLVPLGSTDTQYF. CDR3 bases: TGTGCCAGCAGCTTAGTACCCCTAGGCAGCACAGATACGCAGTATTTT.

This chain uses TRBV9 with TRBJ2-1; 10 bases are a match to TRBD2. V was pared by 4 bases and J by 3 bases, with 4 bases of the junction left unmatched. The CDR3 is 15 residues long. Germline V gene lookup returns CDR1 SGDLS and CDR2 YYNGEE. CDR3 bases: TGTGCCAGCAGCTACGGGACTAGCGTCTACAATGAGCAGTTCTTC. Encoded protein: CASSYGTSVYNEQFF.

This clone was picked up a small number of times. The V and J genes are TRBV28 and TRBJ1-1; unclear D gene. The germline V gene has CDR1 MDHEN and CDR2 SYDVKM. This CDR3 comprises 15 residues. V was clipped by 5 bases and J by 4 bases, with 17 bases between them. Written as DNA, the CDR3 is TGTGCCAGCAGTCCGTCCCCTCCGACGGGCACTGAAGCTTTCTTT. Its protein is CASSPSPPTGTEAFF. Variable domain in full (rest from reference TRBV28 and TRBJ1-1): DVKVTQSSRYLVKRTGEKVFLECVQDMDHENMFWYRQDPGLGLRLIYFSYDVKMKEKGDIPEGYSVSREKKERFSLILESASTNQTSMYLCASSPSPPTGTEAFFGQGTRLTVV.

This chain joins TRBV5-1 and TRBJ1-2; maybe TRBD1 (5 bases). Trimming shortened V by 2 bases and J by 3 bases, and 11 bases separated the two germline ends. The CDR3 has 14 residues. Germline CDR1 reads SGHRS; CDR2 reads YFSETQ. The CDR3, as DNA: TGCGCCAGCAGCTTTGGGCAGACAGACTATGGCTACACCTTC. Its translation: CASSFGQTDYGYTF.

About this clone itself: Mismatch with germline at one junction end may stem from a read error. This chain joins TRBV6-1 and TRBJ2-1; the D gene is possibly TRBD2 (5 bases). The CDR3 extends over 12 amino acids. In germline, CDR1 is MNHNS, CDR2 SASEGT. The CDR3 DNA is TGTGCCAGCAGCGAAGGACTGACTGAGCAGTTCTTC. Translating it yields CASSEGLTEQFF.

The count of this clone is one. V is TRBV5-4 and J is TRBJ2-1; 10 bases are shared with TRBD1. J lost 6 bases, V lost 1 base, and 4 bases had no gene match. Germline values: CDR1 SGHNT, CDR2 YYREEE (reference sequence). This CDR3 region has 15 residues. CDR3 sequence reads: CASSLPGQGVNEQFF. The CDR3 bases are TGTGCCAGCAGCTTGCCCGGACAGGGGGTCAATGAGCAGTTCTTC.

About this clone itself: The junction departs from the called germline gene at one end, perhaps through a read error. The genes are TRBV9 and TRBJ1-1; D gene uncertain. Per the germline V gene, CDR1 is SGDLS and CDR2 is YYNGEE. The length of the CDR3 is 15 residues. CDR3 loop: CASGVGRDLNTEAFF. Written as DNA, the CDR3 is TGTGCCAGCGGCGTAGGAAGAGATTTGAACACTGAAGCTTTCTTT.

The V call is TRBV19, the J call TRBJ2-1; a possible D gene is TRBD1 (5 bases). CDR1 and CDR2 from the germline V gene are LNHDA and SQIVND (reference sequence). V was shortened by 2 bases and J by 7 bases, with 9 bases between the two germline ends. The CDR3 has 13 residues. This chain's CDR3 is CASSIQGVNEQFF. For the CDR3, the DNA is TGTGCCAGTAGTATACAGGGTGTAAATGAGCAGTTCTTC.

This clone was detected only once. The rearrangement links TRBV18 to TRBJ2-7; the D call may be TRBD1 or TRBD2 (5 bases each). Trimming took off 3 bases at V and 6 bases at J, with 18 bases between the two ends. Germline V CDR1 and CDR2: KGHSH, LQKENI. This CDR3 contains 15 residues. Here the CDR3 reads CASSPGDQRPGEQYF. Here the CDR3 DNA reads TGTGCCAGCTCACCTGGGGACCAAAGACCTGGCGAGCAGTACTTC.

In this sample, this clone turned up once. The J gene is TRBJ2-5, the V gene TRBV30, with TRBD2 matching 8 bases. Trimming at V came to 0 bases and at J to 1 base, leaving 4 bases not matched to a gene. The CDR3 is 15 residues long. The germline CDR1 and CDR2 sequences are GTSNPN and SVGIG (reference sequence). This CDR3 is CAWSVLLAVQETQYF. CDR3 bases: TGTGCCTGGAGTGTCCTACTAGCGGTCCAAGAGACCCAGTACTTC. Based on the CDR3 plus reference TRBV30 and TRBJ2-5, the full variable domain is SQTIHQWPATLVQPVGSPLSLECTVEGTSNPNLYWYRQAAGRGLQLLFYSVGIGQISSEVPQNLSASRPQDRQFILSSKKLLLSDSGFYLCAWSVLLAVQETQYFGPGTRLLVL.

A remark on this clone: Within the sample, other DNA sequences also encode this same CDR3. The V and J genes are TRBV5-1 and TRBJ2-1, with D possibly matching TRBD2 (6 bases). The CDR3 runs 15 residues. Germline V gene lookup returns CDR1 SGHRS and CDR2 YFSETQ. V shed 0 bases and J shed 2 bases, with 9 bases lying between them. The CDR3 reads CASSLAGGTYNEQFF. The CDR3 DNA follows: TGCGCCAGCAGCTTGGCCGGGGGAACCTACAATGAGCAGTTCTTC.

The J gene is TRBJ2-1, the V gene TRBV5-1, with 12 bases that match TRBD1. This CDR3 spans 16 amino acids. Trimming removed 4 bases from V and 10 bases from J; junction bases left unmatched: 12. Germline assignment: CDR1 SGHRS and CDR2 YFSETQ. CDR3 protein: CASSLGTGTGGREQFF. The DNA of the CDR3 is TGCGCCAGCAGCCTTGGGACCGGGACAGGGGGCAGGGAGCAGTTCTTC.

The V and J genes are TRBV28 and TRBJ1-2, with TRBD1 matching over 7 bases. This CDR3 spans 15 amino acids. V shed 5 bases and J 4 bases; nucleotides not matched to a gene: 10. CDR1 and CDR2 from the germline V gene are MDHEN and SYDVKM. This CDR3 reads CASSLLTGAVYGYTF. CDR3 coding DNA: TGTGCCAGCAGTCTACTTACAGGGGCGGTCTATGGCTACACCTTC.

This chain links TRBV5-5 with TRBJ2-2, with 10 bases aligning to TRBD2. From germline, CDR1 is SGHKS and CDR2 YYEKEE (reference sequence). V dropped 4 bases and J dropped 6; count of bases not matched to a gene: 6. The CDR3 contains 15 residues. The CDR3 loop is CASSATSGVAGELFF. The CDR3 DNA reads TGTGCCAGCAGCGCAACTAGCGGGGTCGCCGGGGAGCTGTTTTTT.

The V call is TRBV25-1, the J call TRBJ1-4; no clear D gene. Germline V gene lookup returns CDR1 MGHDK and CDR2 SYGVNS. The CDR3 runs to 14 residues. The germline V and J ends were trimmed by 5 bases and 5 bases, with 12 bases remaining between them. The DNA of the CDR3 is TGTGCCAGCAGTAGTTGGCAGTCCAATGAAAAACTGTTTTTT. The encoded protein is CASSSWQSNEKLFF.

The chain is built from TRBV4-3 and TRBJ2-5; D is undetermined. The germline gives CDR1 LGHNA, CDR2 YSLEER. The CDR3 is 17 amino acids. The V end lost 0 bases, the J end lost 1 base, and 15 bases lay between the germline ends. Here the CDR3 DNA reads TGCGCCAGCAGCCAAGACTCAGTTCTAGGCCGCCAAGAGACCCAGTACTTC. Residues: CASSQDSVLGRQETQYF.

CDR3: CASSARVGKETQYF. The CDR3, as DNA: TGTGCCAGCAGTGCTCGGGTAGGAAAAGAGACCCAGTACTTC. The V call is TRBV2, the J call TRBJ2-5; D is undetermined. Germline CDR1 is SNHLY and CDR2 is FYNNEI. The CDR3 runs 14 residues. V lost 4 bases and J lost 3, with 12 bases in between.